The TCR beta chain under discussion was sequenced for a study of blood T cell repertoires in COVID-19. Original analysis: The authors estimated nucleated cell counts from reference gene primer amplification. Profiling relied on immunoSEQ multiplex PCR, and the TCRdb table lists in-frame clones only, not all of them. V and J calls and clone size follow that table, whereas D and trimming were derived from the DNA. Here the sample spans 200,000 to 250,000 clones, 70% to 90% being singletons. V gave up 1 base and J gave up 9 bases, with 10 bases separating them. This CDR3 is 13 amino acids long. The V gene's germline CDR1 is PRHDT and CDR2 FYEKMQ (reference sequence).

This sequence was found in a woman younger than 35 who had recovered from COVID-19. The chain combines TRBV13 with TRBJ2-1, with D unclear. Sequencing was performed on peripheral blood. CDR3 in DNA: TGTGCCAGCAGCTTAGTACGGAGCGCTGAGCAGTTCTTC. As protein: CASSLVRSAEQFF.